The following is a T cell receptor beta chain sequence with its context. What it recognizes is unknown. The germline CDR1 and CDR2 sequences are LGHNA and YNFKEQ. CDR3 length: 15 amino acids. V trimming: 2 bases; J trimming: 8 bases; junction bases outside the gene matches: 8. The entry originates in a study of cytomegalovirus exposure and HLA in healthy donors. The overall study: Genotyping showed around four fifths of a few hundred donors falling in the Caucasian-associated ancestry cluster.

PCR was performed using 60 Vbeta and 13 Jbeta primers. Sequenced by immunoSEQ multiplex PCR; TCRdb stores in-frame clones only, minus some. Found here are approximately 110,000 clones, about 76% of them singletons; the top ten hold 13%. Study-wide results and caveats: In a later analysis, at a false discovery rate of 0.05, roughly 17,000 TCR beta sequences matched HLA alleles. The productive fraction for most TCR beta V segments was about 87% or about 30% in an earlier analysis.

The sample consisted of PBMCs. The sequence was collected from a woman in her sixties in good health and CMV-seropositive. The chain joins TRBV4-2 to TRBJ2-1; 8 positions match TRBD1. The CDR3 loop reads CASSQPTGVVHEQFF. The CDR3 coding sequence is TGTGCCAGCAGCCAACCGACAGGGGTCGTCCATGAGCAGTTCTTC.